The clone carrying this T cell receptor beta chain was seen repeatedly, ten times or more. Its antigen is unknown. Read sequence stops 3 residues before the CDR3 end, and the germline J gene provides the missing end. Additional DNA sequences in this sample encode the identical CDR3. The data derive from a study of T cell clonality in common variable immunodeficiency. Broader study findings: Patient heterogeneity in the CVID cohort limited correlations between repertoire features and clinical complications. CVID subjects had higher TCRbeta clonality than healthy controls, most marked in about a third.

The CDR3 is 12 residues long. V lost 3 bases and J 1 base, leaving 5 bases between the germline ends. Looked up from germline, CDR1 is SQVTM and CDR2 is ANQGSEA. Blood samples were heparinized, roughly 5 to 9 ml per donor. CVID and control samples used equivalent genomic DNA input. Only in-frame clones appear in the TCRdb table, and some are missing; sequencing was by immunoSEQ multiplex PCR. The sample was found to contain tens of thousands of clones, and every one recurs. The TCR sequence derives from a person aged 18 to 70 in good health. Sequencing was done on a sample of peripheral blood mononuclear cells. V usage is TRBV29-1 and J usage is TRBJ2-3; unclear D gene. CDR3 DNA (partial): TGCAGCGTTGACCGGGGCACAGATACG. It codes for CSVDRGTDT. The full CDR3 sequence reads CSVDRGTDTQYF.